The clone carrying this T cell receptor beta chain was seen repeatedly, ten times or more. Its matching antigen is unknown. This record comes from a study of CD8 T cells in ankylosing spondylitis. One entry per CDR3 protein, called by TCRdb with MiXCR from the 5' RACE reads. The table lists under 950,000 distinct CDR3 sequences, 19% of them singletons. Whole-study results and caveats: About 8 highly homologous variants made up a TCR beta motif that seemed to typify ankylosing spondylitis blood. Matched ankylosing spondylitis synovial fluid reportedly contained a significantly enriched population of disease-linked clones.

V lost 6 bases and J lost 0, with 11 bases in between. There are 14 residues in the CDR3. The sequence was obtained from a male donor with ankylosing spondylitis. The rearrangement joins TRBV12-3 or TRBV12-4 to TRBJ1-1; D uncertain. Material for sequencing was blood, either unsorted or a sorted T cell fraction (not recorded which). The CDR3 DNA reads TGTGCCAGCAGCGCCGATAACTTGAACACTGAAGCTTTCTTT. This encodes CASSADNLNTEAFF.